Reported below is one TCR beta chain. TRB rearrangements were amplified by touch-down multiplex PCR with mixed TRB-A/B primers. From its re-call of the multiplex PCR reads, TCRdb lists each CDR3 protein once, without DNA. The sample data list 5,700 or so distinct CDR3 sequences. This record comes from a study of T cell clusters in autoimmune cytopenias. This CDR3 is 13 amino acids long. Looked up from germline, CDR1 is LGHNA and CDR2 is YNFKEQ. TRB was amplified from about 270 ng of peripheral blood genomic DNA per sample. The same specimen was also included in a second study, on T cell repertoires in aging, cancer and after chemotherapy.

Sequencing was carried out using peripheral blood. The sequence was collected from a human donor in good health. The V gene is TRBV4-2, the J gene TRBJ2-2; TCRdb lists TRBD2, though no DNA is available to test this call. The CDR3 here is CASSHTGGGELFF.